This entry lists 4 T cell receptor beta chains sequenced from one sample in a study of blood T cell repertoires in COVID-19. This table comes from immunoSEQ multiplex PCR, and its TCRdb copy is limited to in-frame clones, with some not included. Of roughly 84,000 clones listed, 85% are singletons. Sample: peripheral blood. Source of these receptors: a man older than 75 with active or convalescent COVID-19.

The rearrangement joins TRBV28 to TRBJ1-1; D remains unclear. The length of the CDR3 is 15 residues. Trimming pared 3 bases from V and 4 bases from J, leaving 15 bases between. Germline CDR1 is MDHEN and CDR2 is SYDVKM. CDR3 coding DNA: TGTGCCAGCAGTTTGAATGAGGGCCGGGGCACTGAAGCTTTCTTT. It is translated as CASSLNEGRGTEAFF.

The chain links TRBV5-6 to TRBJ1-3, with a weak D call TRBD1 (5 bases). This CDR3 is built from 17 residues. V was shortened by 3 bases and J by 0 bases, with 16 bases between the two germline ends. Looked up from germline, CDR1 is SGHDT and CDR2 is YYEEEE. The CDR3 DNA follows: TGTGCCAGCAGCTCCGGGTGGGGCAGCCGCTCTGGAAACACCATATATTTT. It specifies CASSSGWGSRSGNTIYF.

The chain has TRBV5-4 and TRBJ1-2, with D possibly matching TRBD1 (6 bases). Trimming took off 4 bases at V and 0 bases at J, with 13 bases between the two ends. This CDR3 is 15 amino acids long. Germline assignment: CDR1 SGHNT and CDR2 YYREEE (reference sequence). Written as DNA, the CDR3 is TGTGCCAGCAGCCCTGAGGGGGGGCCTAACTATGGCTACACCTTC. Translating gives CASSPEGGPNYGYTF.

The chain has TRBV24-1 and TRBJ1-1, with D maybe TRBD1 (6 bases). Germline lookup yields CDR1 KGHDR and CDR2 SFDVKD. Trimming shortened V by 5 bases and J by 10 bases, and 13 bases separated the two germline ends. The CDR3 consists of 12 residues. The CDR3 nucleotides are TGTGCCACCAGTGGGACAGCCGGAGCAGCTTTCTTT. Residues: CATSGTAGAAFF.